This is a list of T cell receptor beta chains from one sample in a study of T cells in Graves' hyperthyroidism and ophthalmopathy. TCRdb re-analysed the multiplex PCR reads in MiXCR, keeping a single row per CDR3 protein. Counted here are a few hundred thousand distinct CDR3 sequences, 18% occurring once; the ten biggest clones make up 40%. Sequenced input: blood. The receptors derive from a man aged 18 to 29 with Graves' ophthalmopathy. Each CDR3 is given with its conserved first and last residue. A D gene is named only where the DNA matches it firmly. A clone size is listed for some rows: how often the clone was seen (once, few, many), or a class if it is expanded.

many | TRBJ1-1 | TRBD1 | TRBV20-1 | CSAPDRGGGTEAFF | TGCAGTGCGCCGGACAGGGGCGGGGGCACTGAAGCTTTCTTT
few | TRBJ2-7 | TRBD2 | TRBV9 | CATPGGEGSYEQYF | TGTGCCACCCCGGGGGGGGAGGGGTCCTACGAGCAGTACTTC
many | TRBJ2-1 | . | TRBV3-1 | CASSQGTISYNEQFF | TGTGCCAGCAGCCAAGGGACAATCTCCTACAATGAGCAGTTCTTC
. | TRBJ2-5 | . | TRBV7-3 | CASSLNAGDLLYF | TGTGCCAGCAGCCTTAACGCCGGGGATTTACTGTACTTC
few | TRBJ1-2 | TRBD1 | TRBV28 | CASRGQGFYGYTF | TGTGCCAGCCGGGGACAGGGGTTCTATGGCTACACCTTC
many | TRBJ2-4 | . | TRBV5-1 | CASSDSPLAKNIQYF | TGCGCCAGCAGCGACAGCCCACTAGCCAAAAACATTCAGTACTTC
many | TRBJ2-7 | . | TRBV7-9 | CASSLPSVSEQYF | TGTGCCAGCAGCTTACCGTCCGTTTCCGAGCAGTACTTC
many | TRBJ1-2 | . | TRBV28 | CASGLGTIAYGYTF | TGTGCCAGCGGATTGGGGACTATCGCGTATGGCTACACCTTC
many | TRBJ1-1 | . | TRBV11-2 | CASPVGQGAEAFF | TGTGCCAGCCCGGTGGGTCAGGGCGCTGAAGCTTTCTTT
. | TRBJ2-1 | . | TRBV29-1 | CSVRIGGNNEQFF | TGCAGCGTTCGGATAGGAGGGAACAATGAGCAGTTCTTC
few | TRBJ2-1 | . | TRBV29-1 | CSVGHYNEQFF | TGCAGCGTGGGCCACTACAATGAGCAGTTCTTC
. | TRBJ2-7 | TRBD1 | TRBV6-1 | CASSEGQQYEQYF | TGTGCCAGCAGTGAGGGACAGCAGTACGAGCAGTACTTC
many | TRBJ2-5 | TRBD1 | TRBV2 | CASETGALPYQETQYF | TGTGCCAGCGAGACAGGGGCCCTTCCCTACCAAGAGACCCAGTACTTC